These T cell receptor beta chains were read from a single sample in a study of blood T cell repertoires in COVID-19. The table came from immunoSEQ multiplex PCR; TCRdb's copy has only in-frame clones and leaves some out. The table lists over 80,000 clones, around 87% of them singletons. The sequencing input was peripheral blood. The receptor set was obtained from a human donor in a cohort sampled during active COVID-19. CDR3s leave out the opening cysteine and the closing phenylalanine or tryptophan. Each record gives: V gene, J gene, CDR3 length, CDR3 protein.

TRBV6-5,TRBJ2-6,11,ASRNDWFNVLT
TRBV19,TRBJ2-5,11,ASNSGGAVSQY
TRBV5-1,TRBJ2-1,14,ASSSQGLLSYNEQF
TRBV28,TRBJ1-5,11,ASSRESNQPQH
TRBV28,TRBJ1-1,12,ASSPGGLGTEAF
TRBV7-8,TRBJ2-7,16,ASSSRRMPGTGVYEQY
TRBV6-5,TRBJ2-7,14,ASSSPGGVVAYEQY
TRBV28,TRBJ1-1,9,ASSARDRVI
TRBV7-9,TRBJ1-6,13,ASSLAGQPNSPLH
TRBV28,TRBJ2-4,15,ASIGAFDGRMKHIQY
TRBV15,TRBJ2-7,11,ATSRGLAFEQY
TRBV27,TRBJ2-7,11,ASSLGGLYEQY
TRBV3-1/TRBV3-2,TRBJ1-6,12,ASSGTGERSPLH
TRBV4-2,TRBJ2-5,13,ASSPGGGVGETQY
TRBV3-1/TRBV3-2,TRBJ2-6,14,ASSHGGSGGANVLT
TRBV5-4,TRBJ1-1,14,ASSLPGQGAVGEAF
TRBV14,TRBJ2-2,15,ASNHFGTSGTGGELF
TRBV12-3/TRBV12-4,TRBJ1-5,11,ASSNYREQPQH
TRBV11-2,TRBJ2-7,11,ASSPRLGYEQY
TRBV7-9,TRBJ2-7,15,ASSPPGLAGGPYEQY
TRBV25-1,TRBJ1-1,15,ASSDHRTGRFVTEAF
TRBV4-2,TRBJ2-1,13,ASSQDTSRYNEQF
TRBV7-6,TRBJ2-3,19,ASSLESSGGDRLRLTDTQY
TRBV19,TRBJ1-2,12,ASTSQALTYGYT
TRBV28,TRBJ2-7,12,ASSSVDRFSEQY
TRBV27,TRBJ2-2,14,ASGTPSGRANGELF
TRBV28,TRBJ2-5,13,ASSSDGTSRETQY
TRBV9,TRBJ2-7,14,ASSDDPGQALYEQY
TRBV7-6,TRBJ2-3,13,ASSPLDRSTDTQY
TRBV7-9,TRBJ2-3,14,ASSSLGLAVTDTQY
TRBV5-4,TRBJ2-5,13,ASSLPGGIQETQY
TRBV7-9,TRBJ2-7,11,ASSLYGSYEQY
TRBV5-1,TRBJ1-1,12,ASSLAGSDTEAF
TRBV19,TRBJ2-3,14,ASSTWTDASTDTQY
TRBV7-8,TRBJ1-5,15,ASTLGVPGEENQPQH
TRBV7-8,TRBJ1-2,16,ASSLSVERLRTNYGYT
TRBV28,TRBJ2-7,10,ASSQTRREQY
TRBV7-9,TRBJ1-5,14,ASSPPGQGPGQPQH
TRBV9,TRBJ2-5,14,ASSGTTSGGAETQY
TRBV7-9,TRBJ2-1,10,ASSQPGNEQF
TRBV10-1,TRBJ1-2,11,ASSEGQGHGYT
TRBV5-8,TRBJ1-5,13,ASSPQEYSNQPQH
TRBV5-4,TRBJ2-1,14,ASSLLVGRGYNEQF
TRBV7-2,TRBJ2-2,15,ASSVTSGSLNTGELF
TRBV3-1/TRBV3-2,TRBJ1-2,14,ASSHTGTDSNYGYT
TRBV7-9,TRBJ2-7,12,ASSQLAGGREQY
TRBV11-2,TRBJ2-2,13,ASSWGLAGTGELF
TRBV6-1,TRBJ2-1,14,ASSDPGGGIRNEQF
TRBV3-1/TRBV3-2,TRBJ1-2,13,ASSPPGQGVRGYT
TRBV9,TRBJ2-2,13,ASSALQGRPGELF
TRBV5-4,TRBJ2-5,13,ATTRGQGYTETQY
TRBV7-9,TRBJ2-3,13,AILAGGASTDTQY